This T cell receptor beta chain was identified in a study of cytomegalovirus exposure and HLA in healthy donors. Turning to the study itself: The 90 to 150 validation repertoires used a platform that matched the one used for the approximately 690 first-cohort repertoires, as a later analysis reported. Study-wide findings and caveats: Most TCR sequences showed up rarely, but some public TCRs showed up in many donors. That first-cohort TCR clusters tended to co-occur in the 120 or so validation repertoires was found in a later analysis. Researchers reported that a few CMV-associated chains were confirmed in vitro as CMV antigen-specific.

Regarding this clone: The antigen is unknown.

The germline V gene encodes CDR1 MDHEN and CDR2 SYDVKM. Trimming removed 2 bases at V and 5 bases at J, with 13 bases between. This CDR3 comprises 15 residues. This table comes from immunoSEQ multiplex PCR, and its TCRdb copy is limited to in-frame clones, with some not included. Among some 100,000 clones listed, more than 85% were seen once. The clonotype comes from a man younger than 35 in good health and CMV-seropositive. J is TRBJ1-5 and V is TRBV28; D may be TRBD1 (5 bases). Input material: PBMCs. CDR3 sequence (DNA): TGTGCCAGCAGTTTAGGGCACAGGCCCGATCAGCCCCAGCATTTT. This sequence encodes CASSLGHRPDQPQHF.